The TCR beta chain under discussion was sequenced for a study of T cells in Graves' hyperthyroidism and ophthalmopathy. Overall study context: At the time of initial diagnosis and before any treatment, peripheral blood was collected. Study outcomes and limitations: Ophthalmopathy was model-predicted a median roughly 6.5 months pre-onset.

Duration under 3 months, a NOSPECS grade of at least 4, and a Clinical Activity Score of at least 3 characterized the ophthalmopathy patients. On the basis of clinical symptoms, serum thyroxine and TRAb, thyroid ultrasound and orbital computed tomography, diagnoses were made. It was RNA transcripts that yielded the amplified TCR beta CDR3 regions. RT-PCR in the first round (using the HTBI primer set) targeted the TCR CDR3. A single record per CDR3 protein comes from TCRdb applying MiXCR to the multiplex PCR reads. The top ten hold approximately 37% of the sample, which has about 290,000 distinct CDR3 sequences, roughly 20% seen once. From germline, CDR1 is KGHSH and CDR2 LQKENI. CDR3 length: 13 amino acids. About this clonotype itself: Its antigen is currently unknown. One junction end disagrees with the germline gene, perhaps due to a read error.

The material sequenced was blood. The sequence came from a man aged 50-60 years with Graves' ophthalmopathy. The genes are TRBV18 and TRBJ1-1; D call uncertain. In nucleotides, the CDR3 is TGTGCCAGCTCACAGTCAATGAACTCTGAAGCTTTCTTT. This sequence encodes CASSQSMNSEAFF.